The 7 T cell receptor beta chains presented below share a single source sample, sequenced in a study of technical replicates of blood from a handful of donors. Profiling relied on immunoSEQ multiplex PCR, and the TCRdb table lists in-frame clones only, not all of them. Here the sample spans about 94,000 clones, 95% being singletons. Sequenced material: T cells isolated from PBMCs. The source of these receptors is a human donor in good health.

The chain has TRBV4-1 and TRBJ2-1; weak D call: TRBD2 (5 bases). The CDR3 spans 17 residues. V was trimmed by 2 bases and J by 0 bases, leaving 14 bases between them. The germline V gene has CDR1 MGHRA and CDR2 YSYEKL. Here the CDR3 reads CASSQLLRGSSYNEQFF. The CDR3 nucleotides are TGCGCCAGCAGCCAACTCCTTAGAGGGAGCTCCTACAATGAGCAGTTCTTC.

The V and J genes are TRBV28 and TRBJ2-1; the D gene is possibly TRBD2 (5 bases). The germline gives CDR1 MDHEN, CDR2 SYDVKM. CDR3 length: 13 amino acids. V lost 5 bases to trimming and J lost 8 bases, with 13 bases between them. The CDR3 region is CASSAPSGDEQFF. In DNA form, the CDR3 reads TGTGCCAGCAGTGCCCCCTCCGGGGATGAGCAGTTCTTC.

V usage is TRBV7-9 and J usage is TRBJ2-7, with 8 bases fitting TRBD2. The length of the CDR3 is 13 residues. Germline V gene sequence: CDR1 SEHNR, CDR2 FQNEAQ (reference sequence). V dropped 6 bases and J dropped 4; count of bases not matched to a gene: 5. CDR3 sequence: CASSSSGSYEQYF. The DNA for the CDR3 is TGTGCCAGCAGTAGCAGCGGGAGTTACGAGCAGTACTTC. The full variable domain, in which reference TRBV7-9 and TRBJ2-7 provide the parts outside the CDR3, is DTGVSQNPRHKITKRGQNVTFRCDPISEHNRLYWYRQTLGQGPEFLTYFQNEAQLEKSRLLSDRFSAERPKGSFSTLEIQRTEQGDSAMYLCASSSSGSYEQYFGPGTRLTVT.

The chain couples TRBV11-1 to TRBJ2-2; a possible D gene is TRBD1 (6 bases). Trimming removed 1 base from V and 2 bases from J, with 11 bases in between. The CDR3 is 16 residues long. The V gene's germline CDR1 is SGHAT and CDR2 FQDESV (reference sequence). CDR3 coding DNA: TGTGCCAGCAGCTTAGAAGGGACACCAAACACCGGGGAGCTGTTTTTT. Translating gives CASSLEGTPNTGELFF.

The rearrangement links TRBV9 to TRBJ2-1, with D possibly TRBD2 on 5 matching bases. Germline V gene data show CDR1 as SGDLS and CDR2 as YYNGEE. CDR3 length: 16 residues. The V end lost 1 base, the J end lost 3 bases, and 14 bases lay between the germline ends. The CDR3 nucleotides read TGTGCCAGCAGCGTACTCGGGGTAGGTTACTACAATGAGCAGTTCTTC. Protein product: CASSVLGVGYYNEQFF.

The J gene is TRBJ1-2, the V gene TRBV7-8, with 7 bases aligning to TRBD1. CDR3 size: 13 residues. Germline V gene data show CDR1 as SGHVS and CDR2 as FQNEAQ. The V segment lost 3 bases and the J segment 8 bases; nucleotides outside the gene matches: 6. CDR3 in amino acids: CASSFTGEDGYTF. The CDR3 DNA sequence: TGTGCCAGCAGCTTTACAGGGGAGGACGGCTACACCTTC.

This chain uses TRBV7-7 with TRBJ2-1; maybe TRBD2 (6 bases). The CDR3 sequence is 15 residues long. V was pared by 1 base and J by 1 base, with 8 bases between. Germline assignment: CDR1 SSHAT and CDR2 FNYEAQ (reference sequence). CDR3 nucleotide sequence: TGTGCCAGCAGCTTAGGTCGGGGGTCCTACAATGAGCAGTTCTTC. Its protein is CASSLGRGSYNEQFF.